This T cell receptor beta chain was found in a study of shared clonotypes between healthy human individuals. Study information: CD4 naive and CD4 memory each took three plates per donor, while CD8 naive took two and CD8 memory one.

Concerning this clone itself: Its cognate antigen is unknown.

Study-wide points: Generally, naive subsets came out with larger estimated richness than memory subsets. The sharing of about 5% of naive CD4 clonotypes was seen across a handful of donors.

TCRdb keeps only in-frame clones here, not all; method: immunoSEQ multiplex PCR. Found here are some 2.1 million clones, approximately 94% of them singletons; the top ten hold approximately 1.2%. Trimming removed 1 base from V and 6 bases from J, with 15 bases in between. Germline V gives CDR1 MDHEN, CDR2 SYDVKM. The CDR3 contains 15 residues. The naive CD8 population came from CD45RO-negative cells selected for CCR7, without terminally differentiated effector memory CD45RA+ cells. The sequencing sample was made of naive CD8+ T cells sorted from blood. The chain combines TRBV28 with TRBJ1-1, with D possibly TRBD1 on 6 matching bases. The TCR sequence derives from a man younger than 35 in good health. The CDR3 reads CASSLSRGARAEAFF. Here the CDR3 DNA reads TGTGCCAGCAGTTTATCACGGGGGGCGAGGGCTGAAGCTTTCTTT.